This record looks at one TCR beta chain sequence and its context. Antigen specificity is unknown. The data belong to a study of regulatory T cells in long-lasting Graves disease. General study points: Patients with persistent disease showed a bias toward TRBV28, TRBJ1-2 and TRBJ2-5. Study was limited to peripheral blood, excluding thyroid tissue.

Indicated time point: persistent/refractory GD, antithyroid drugs over 5 years with positive TRAb. With RNA extracted from PBMCs as input, the TCR library was made. Building of the TCR beta libraries involved iRepertoire HTBI primers and Arm-PCR of CDR3 regions. A single record per CDR3 protein comes from TCRdb applying MiXCR to the multiplex PCR reads. The sample records hundreds of thousands of distinct CDR3 sequences, approximately 23% being singletons. V gave up 2 bases and J gave up 5 bases, with 13 bases separating them. From germline, CDR1 is MNHNS and CDR2 SASEGT. This CDR3 spans 15 amino acids.

The sample was peripheral blood mononuclear cells (PBMCs), taken when the disease was refractory, from a patient treated with antithyroid drugs. This sequence originates from a female donor with Graves disease. The V gene is TRBV6-1, the J gene TRBJ1-5; a weak D match, TRBD1 (6 bases). The CDR3 here is CASSERGSRDQPQHF. For the CDR3, the DNA is TGTGCCAGCAGTGAAAGGGGGTCCCGGGATCAGCCCCAGCATTTT.